This is a list of T cell receptor beta chains from one sample in a study of monozygotic twins with inflammatory bowel disease. TCRdb re-called the 5' RACE reads and gives one entry per CDR3 protein, without DNA. Its listing shows some 90,000 distinct CDR3 sequences. Sequenced input: blood. Receptors were obtained from a human donor with ulcerative colitis or Crohn's disease, or a healthy co-twin of an affected twin (not recorded which). CDR3s include the opening cysteine and the closing phenylalanine or tryptophan. Each record gives: V gene, J gene, CDR3 protein.

>TRBV5-5|TRBJ2-7
CASSSSPGGSQYF
>TRBV5-1|TRBJ2-1
CASSFGGAGNEQFF
>TRBV12-3/TRBV12-4|TRBJ1-1
CASSYIRNTEAFF
>TRBV28|TRBJ2-2
CASKGRAFTGELFF
>TRBV5-4|TRBJ2-1
CASSPAGLRFGNEQFF
>TRBV7-8|TRBJ1-1
CASSLTENTEAFF
>TRBV20-1|TRBJ2-3
CSVVRDRGRDTQYF
>TRBV5-1|TRBJ2-5
CASSALETQYF
>TRBV29-1|TRBJ2-3
CSVENTATDTQYF
>TRBV5-1|TRBJ1-1
CASSFGEGTWYEAFF
>TRBV3-1|TRBJ2-2
CASSQYDSYTGELFF
>TRBV9|TRBJ2-1
CASSQLAVSYNEQFF
>TRBV18|TRBJ1-1
CASSPDTEAFF